Presented here are 6 T cell receptor beta chains from one specimen sequenced in a study of cytomegalovirus exposure and HLA in healthy donors. PCR used 60 Vbeta primers and 13 Jbeta primers. The table came from immunoSEQ multiplex PCR; TCRdb's copy has only in-frame clones and leaves some out. The sample table includes some 96,000 clones. Source material: PBMCs. Source of these receptors: a woman aged 25 to 39 in good health and CMV-seronegative.

The chain employs TRBV6-5 and TRBJ2-1; D not certain. The CDR3 consists of 16 residues. V shed 0 bases and J shed 6 bases, with 15 bases lying between them. In germline, CDR1 is MNHEY, CDR2 SVGAGI. The CDR3 protein is CASSYSNYQVSNEQFF. The CDR3 DNA sequence: TGTGCCAGCAGTTACTCGAACTACCAAGTCAGCAATGAGCAGTTCTTC.

The V call is TRBV5-1, the J call TRBJ2-1; 10 bases line up with TRBD1. This CDR3 contains 20 residues. V shed 4 bases and J 0 bases; nucleotides not matched to a gene: 16. Germline CDR1 is SGHRS and CDR2 is YFSETQ. The CDR3 sequence: CASSVPSGQGPRGSYNEQFF. CDR3 nucleotides: TGCGCCAGCAGCGTACCCTCGGGACAGGGGCCACGGGGCTCCTACAATGAGCAGTTCTTC.

The CDR3 DNA reads TGTGCCAGCAGCGACTACAGGGGTTACGAGCAGTACTTC. Translation: CASSDYRGYEQYF. This chain links TRBV14 with TRBJ2-5, with 7 positions matching TRBD1. The DNA end favors TRBJ2-7, so the J call may be wrong. There are 13 residues in the CDR3. CDR1 and CDR2 from the germline V gene are SGHDN and FVKESK.

This sequence joins TRBV6-6 and TRBJ1-1; D remains unclear. The V and J ends lost 2 bases and 3 bases respectively, with 10 bases between them. Per the germline V gene, CDR1 is MNHNY and CDR2 is SVGAGI (reference sequence). This CDR3 contains 14 residues. DNA of the CDR3: TGTGCCAGCAGTTACGTAGGGAGGGACACTGAAGCTTTCTTT. Translating it yields CASSYVGRDTEAFF.

The chain carries TRBV9 and TRBJ1-2; maybe TRBD1 (6 bases). The germline V and J ends were trimmed by 3 bases and 4 bases, with 10 bases remaining between them. The CDR3 is made up of 13 amino acids. Germline CDR1 SGDLS, CDR2 YYNGEE. CDR3 nucleotides: TGTGCCAGCAGCGAGGGGGGGCCCTATGGCTACACCTTC. Translating gives CASSEGGPYGYTF.

The chain uses TRBV29-1 and TRBJ1-5; weak D call: TRBD1 (5 bases). CDR3 length: 13 amino acids. V was cut by 6 bases and J by 7 bases, with 16 bases left in between. Germline-derived CDR1 and CDR2 are SQVTM and ANQGSEA. The CDR3 spells CSVQSGGGQPQHF. CDR3 sequence (DNA): TGCAGCGTGCAGTCGGGGGGAGGCCAGCCCCAGCATTTT.